Listed here are 32 T cell receptor beta chains from one sample, sequenced in a study of T cell repertoires in cytomegalovirus infection. TCRdb used MiXCR to reprocess the reads, holding one entry per CDR3 protein. Found here are around 450,000 distinct CDR3 sequences, 31% of them singletons; the top ten hold roughly an eighth. Input material: PBMCs. All receptors come from a human donor in good health (CMV status not recorded). Some clones in this sample may be carry-over from other donors' samples.

This sequence joins TRBV7-2 and TRBJ2-2; possible D gene TRBD2, 5 bases. V gave up 7 bases and J gave up 1 base, with 16 bases separating them. This CDR3 region has 16 residues. Per germline, CDR1 SGHTA and CDR2 FQGNSA. The CDR3 sequence: CASTPTRAGNTGELFF. CDR3 DNA sequence: TGTGCCAGCACTCCGACGCGGGCAGGGAACACCGGGGAGCTGTTTTTT.

The rearrangement joins TRBV7-6 to TRBJ1-4, with TRBD1 identical over 7 bases. The germline V gene has CDR1 SGHVS and CDR2 FNYEAQ. J gave up 5 bases and V 4 bases, and 7 bases lay outside the gene matches. The CDR3 has 15 amino acids. CDR3 region: CASSSSTGWNEKLFF. For the CDR3, the DNA is TGTGCCAGCAGCTCCTCGACAGGGTGGAATGAAAAACTGTTTTTT.

V usage is TRBV7-9 and J usage is TRBJ2-6, with 9 bases aligning to TRBD1. Unmatched junction bases numbered 5, after V lost 5 bases and J lost 0 bases. This CDR3 is built from 17 residues. The germline V gene has CDR1 SEHNR and CDR2 FQNEAQ (reference sequence). The CDR3 region is CASSPTGGLSGANVLTF. The CDR3 DNA reads as TGTGCCAGCAGCCCGACAGGGGGACTCTCTGGGGCCAACGTCCTGACTTTC.

This clonotype was picked up a small number of times. The chain combines TRBV7-2 with TRBJ2-3; 7 bases are a match to TRBD2. V shed 5 bases and J 4 bases; nucleotides not matched to a gene: 0. CDR1 and CDR2 from the germline V gene are SGHTA and FQGNSA. The CDR3 totals 12 residues. The CDR3 spells CASSGGADTQYF. The DNA of the CDR3 is TGTGCCAGCAGCGGGGGGGCAGATACGCAGTATTTT.

The rearrangement uses TRBV20-1 and TRBJ2-5, with unresolved D. V lost 3 bases and J 3 bases, leaving 5 bases between the germline ends. CDR3 length: 11 residues. Germline V CDR1 and CDR2: DFQATT, SNEGSKA (reference sequence). CDR3 nucleotides: TGCAGTGCTAGTCCAGAAGAGACCCAGTACTTC. Encoded protein: CSASPEETQYF.

This clonotype was counted many times. J is TRBJ1-6 and V is TRBV7-6; 8 nucleotides match TRBD1. The CDR3 extends over 16 amino acids. V lost 2 bases, J lost 6 bases, and 6 bases stayed unmatched. Germline V gene sequence: CDR1 SGHVS, CDR2 FNYEAQ. CDR3 region: CASSLTPTGVNSPLHF. DNA for the CDR3: TGTGCCAGCAGCTTAACCCCGACAGGGGTTAATTCACCCCTCCACTTT.

The rearrangement joins TRBV23-1 to TRBJ2-5; D possibly uses TRBD1 or TRBD2 (6 bases each). Being an ORF, TRBV23-1 has a function that is uncertain. V lost 4 bases, J lost 5 bases, and 20 bases lay in between. CDR3 length: 16 residues. The CDR3 protein is CASSLLGSGAGETQYF. In DNA form, the CDR3 reads TGCGCCAGCAGTCTACTAGGTTCGGGGGCAGGGGAGACCCAGTACTTC.

This clonotype was detected many times. The rearrangement joins TRBV12-3 or TRBV12-4 to TRBJ2-6, with D unclear. The V end lost 5 bases, the J end lost 4 bases, and 9 bases lay between the germline ends. The CDR3 is 14 residues long. The CDR3 loop reads CASSNSAGANVLTF. CDR3 coding DNA: TGTGCCAGCAGTAACAGCGCCGGGGCCAACGTCCTGACTTTC.

This sequence joins TRBV6-2 or TRBV6-3 and TRBJ2-7, with 7 nucleotides matching TRBD1. V dropped 6 bases and J dropped 4; count of bases not matched to a gene: 6. The CDR3 runs to 13 residues. Germline V gives CDR1 MNHEY, CDR2 SVGEGT. The DNA for the CDR3 is TGTGCCAGCAGATCGGGACAGCAATACGAGCAGTACTTC. This codes for CASRSGQQYEQYF.

There are a few counts of this clonotype. The chain carries TRBV5-6 and TRBJ2-5; TRBD1 or TRBD2 may be the D gene (5 bases each). Germline V gene data show CDR1 as SGHDT and CDR2 as YYEEEE. V lost 4 bases and J lost 2, with 15 bases in between. This CDR3 has 15 amino acids. CDR3 sequence reads: CASSPDRRGQETQYF. The CDR3 DNA reads as TGTGCCAGCAGCCCCGACAGACGGGGACAAGAGACCCAGTACTTC.

With regard to this clonotype: A much larger clone differs from this one at a single base, so this may be a read error. V usage is TRBV12-3 or TRBV12-4 and J usage is TRBJ1-2, with D uncertain. V dropped 7 bases and J dropped 9 bases, with 21 bases sitting between them. CDR3 length equals 14 residues. CDR3 in DNA: TGTGCCAGCACCCCCCGTCCTGGCCAAGGATGCTACACCTTC. Translation: CASTPRPGQGCYTF.

Concerning this clonotype itself: One base away lies a much larger clone, so this may be a sequencing read error. The rearrangement joins TRBV7-6 to TRBJ2-1; possibly TRBD1 for D (5 bases). This CDR3 is 14 amino acids long. The germline CDR1 and CDR2 sequences are SGHVS and FNYEAQ. CDR3 sequence: CASSLRQTDNDQFF. DNA of the CDR3: TGTGCCAGCAGCTTGAGACAGACAGACAATGATCAGTTCTTC.

The chain links TRBV13 to TRBJ2-5; D might be TRBD2 (7 bases). Trimming took 8 bases from V and 4 from J, leaving 23 bases between them. The germline V gene has CDR1 PRHDT and CDR2 FYEKMQ (reference sequence). The CDR3 is 16 residues long. Here the CDR3 DNA reads TGTGCCAGCGGCGGAGGGGGGGGATCATCGGGAGAGACCCAGTACTTC. Its translation: CASGGGGGSSGETQYF.

Here the CDR3 DNA reads TGTGCCAGCAGCCTAAGCCAGAAATCTGGAAACACCATATATTTT. Translation gives CASSLSQKSGNTIYF. V usage is TRBV7-2 and J usage is TRBJ1-3; no reliable D call. The germline V gene has CDR1 SGHTA and CDR2 FQGNSA. The CDR3 extends over 15 amino acids. V lost 5 bases and J lost 1, with 12 bases in between. The full variable domain, rest sourced from reference TRBV7-2 and TRBJ1-3, is GAGVSQSPSNKVTEKGKDVELRCDPISGHTALYWYRQSLGQGLEFLIYFQGNSAPDKSGLPSDRFSAERTGGSVSTLTIQRTQQEDSAVYLCASSLSQKSGNTIYFGEGSWLTVV.

This clonotype was observed a handful of times. CDR3 protein: CASSLEGGAETQYF. The CDR3, as DNA: TGTGCCAGCAGCTTAGAAGGGGGAGCAGAGACCCAGTACTTC. This chain uses TRBV7-2 with TRBJ2-5; a possible D gene is TRBD1 (6 bases). CDR1 is SGHTA, CDR2 FQGNSA, per germline. The CDR3 loop spans 14 amino acids. The V and J ends lost 1 base and 4 bases respectively, with 10 bases between them.

The chain carries TRBV6-5 and TRBJ1-1; D may be TRBD1 (5 bases). Deletions cut 6 bases from V and 4 bases from J, with 12 bases between. The CDR3 sequence is 13 residues long. From germline, CDR1 is MNHEY and CDR2 SVGAGI. The CDR3 sequence: CASRTGTFTEAFF. The CDR3 nucleotides read TGTGCCAGCAGAACCGGGACCTTCACTGAAGCTTTCTTT.

The chain is built from TRBV7-2 and TRBJ2-7; D might be TRBD2 (6 bases). This CDR3 spans 15 amino acids. CDR1 is SGHTA and CDR2 is FQGNSA in the germline V gene. Trimming took off 5 bases at V and 1 base at J, with 15 bases between the two ends. This chain's CDR3 is CASSKDGTVSYEQYF. In DNA, the CDR3 is TGTGCCAGCAGCAAAGATGGGACTGTTTCCTACGAGCAGTACTTC.

V gene TRBV6-2 or TRBV6-3 combines with J gene TRBJ1-3; TRBD1 agrees at 7 bases. Germline assignment: CDR1 MNHEY and CDR2 SVGEGT. The J segment lost 7 bases and the V segment lost 4 bases, leaving 13 bases of the junction unmatched. This CDR3 is 16 amino acids long. CDR3 protein: CASSFQRQGSRNTIYF. Written as DNA, the CDR3 is TGTGCCAGCAGTTTCCAACGACAGGGCAGTCGGAACACCATATATTTT.

With respect to this clonotype: The junction departs from the called germline gene at one end, perhaps through a read error. V and J are TRBV9 and TRBJ1-5, with D unclear. Looked up from germline, CDR1 is SGDLS and CDR2 is YYNGEE. The length of the CDR3 is 14 residues. CDR3 protein: CSSSVEASNQPQHF. As DNA, the CDR3 is TGTTCCAGCAGCGTAGAGGCGAGCAATCAGCCCCAGCATTTT.

This clonotype was seen a handful of times. The J gene is TRBJ2-2, the V gene TRBV5-8, with 7 bases aligning to TRBD1. Trimming removed 4 bases from V and 6 bases from J; junction bases left unmatched: 3. Germline V CDR1 and CDR2: SGHTS, YDEGEE. The CDR3 spans 13 residues. CDR3: CASSHRGPGELFF. The DNA for the CDR3 is TGTGCCAGCAGCCACAGGGGACCCGGGGAGCTGTTTTTT. The full variable domain, rest sourced from reference TRBV5-8 and TRBJ2-2, is EAGVTQSPTHLIKTRGQQATLRCSPISGHTSVYWYQQALGLGLQFLLWYDEGEERNRGNFPPRFSGRQFPNYSSELNVNALELEDSALYLCASSHRGPGELFFGEGSRLTVL.

The chain joins TRBV10-1 to TRBJ2-2; D uncertain. Trimming removed 6 bases at V and 7 bases at J, with 12 bases between. CDR1 is WNHNN and CDR2 is SYGVQD in the germline V gene (reference sequence). The CDR3 totals 13 residues. In DNA form, the CDR3 reads TGCGCCAGCAGGAACTCTTCGAGCGGGGAGCTGTTTTTT. Protein: CASRNSSSGELFF.

This clonotype was found a few times. V is TRBV11-2 and J is TRBJ2-2; D perhaps matches TRBD2 (6 bases). The CDR3 is made up of 10 amino acids. Trimming removed 8 bases from V and 8 bases from J, with 6 bases in between. The germline gives CDR1 SGHAT, CDR2 FQNNGV. The CDR3: CASAGGELFF. The CDR3 region has the DNA TGTGCCAGCGCGGGGGGGGAGCTGTTTTTT.

The V call is TRBV6-2 or TRBV6-3, the J call TRBJ2-4; 9 bases are a match to TRBD1. The CDR3 length is 12 residues. Germline V gives CDR1 MNHEY, CDR2 SVGEGT. The V gene end was trimmed by 8 bases and the J gene end by 11 bases; junction bases not matched to a gene: 7. Here the CDR3 reads CASGGTGRLQYF. In nucleotides, the CDR3 is TGTGCCAGCGGAGGGACAGGGAGGCTTCAGTACTTC.

The table lists this clonotype with a few counts. This chain connects TRBV20-1 to TRBJ1-1, with a possible D match to TRBD1 (5 bases). This CDR3 spans 17 amino acids. V lost 0 bases, J lost 0 bases, and 17 bases lay in between. CDR1 is DFQATT and CDR2 is SNEGSKA in the germline V gene (reference sequence). The CDR3 region is CSARDRGKVTLNTEAFF. The CDR3 region has the DNA TGCAGTGCTAGAGATCGGGGCAAAGTAACGTTGAACACTGAAGCTTTCTTT.

This clonotype has only a few counts. The gene calls are TRBV20-1 and TRBJ2-3; D is unresolved. Germline CDR1 reads DFQATT; CDR2 reads SNEGSKA (reference sequence). V was trimmed by 1 base and J by 6 bases, leaving 5 bases between them. This CDR3 is 11 amino acids long. In DNA form, the CDR3 reads TGCAGTGCTAGAGGTGGGGATACGCAGTATTTT. Translation gives CSARGGDTQYF.

The rearrangement uses TRBV12-5 and TRBJ1-1, with 11 nucleotides matching TRBD1. V was pared by 2 bases and J by 5 bases, with 13 bases of the junction left unmatched. The CDR3 is made up of 18 amino acids. Germline assignment: CDR1 LGHNT and CDR2 FRNRAP. The CDR3 spells CASGLTATGTGGRTEAFF. CDR3 DNA sequence: TGTGCTAGTGGTTTGACCGCAACCGGGACAGGGGGAAGAACTGAAGCTTTCTTT.

V usage is TRBV24-1 and J usage is TRBJ2-1, with D perhaps matching TRBD1 (6 bases). This CDR3 is built from 15 residues. Trimming removed 2 bases at V and 2 bases at J, with 9 bases between. The V gene's germline CDR1 is KGHDR and CDR2 SFDVKD. This chain's CDR3 is CATSDSGVPYNEQFF. The CDR3 DNA follows: TGTGCCACCAGTGATTCAGGGGTTCCCTACAATGAGCAGTTCTTC.

The V gene is TRBV5-6, the J gene TRBJ2-1; no reliable D call. Germline V gene lookup returns CDR1 SGHDT and CDR2 YYEEEE. Trimming took off 3 bases at V and 10 bases at J, with 11 bases between the two ends. The CDR3 extends over 12 amino acids. DNA of the CDR3: TGTGCCAGCAGCTCAGGCGGTTCGGAGCAGTTCTTC. Translated: CASSSGGSEQFF.

This clonotype was found a few times. This chain links TRBV28 with TRBJ1-5; 8 positions agree with TRBD1. Germline values: CDR1 MDHEN, CDR2 SYDVKM. V lost 2 bases, J lost 9 bases, and 9 bases stayed unmatched. This CDR3 has 15 residues. For the CDR3, the DNA is TGTGCCAGCAGTTTAAGCGGACAGGGCCTGCGGCCCCAGCATTTT. Translating it yields CASSLSGQGLRPQHF.

This clonotype came up a few times. This rearrangement joins TRBV30 to TRBJ2-5, with D possibly TRBD2 on 5 matching bases. This CDR3 spans 11 amino acids. V was shortened by 1 base and J by 5 bases, with 5 bases between the two germline ends. CDR1 is GTSNPN, CDR2 SVGIG, per germline (reference sequence). The CDR3 spells CAWSGGETQYF. The CDR3 coding sequence is TGTGCCTGGAGTGGCGGGGAGACCCAGTACTTC.

This clonotype was seen a few times. The rearrangement links TRBV12-3 or TRBV12-4 to TRBJ2-3, with D unclear. V was shortened by 7 bases and J by 2 bases, with 10 bases between the two germline ends. This CDR3 has 13 residues. In nucleotides, the CDR3 is TGTGCCAGCACCTTAAGGGTCACAGATACGCAGTATTTT. Translated: CASTLRVTDTQYF.

The J gene is TRBJ1-1, the V gene TRBV7-2; D call uncertain. V was cut by 3 bases and J by 5 bases, with 19 bases left in between. This CDR3 region has 16 residues. Germline V gene lookup returns CDR1 SGHTA and CDR2 FQGNSA. Here the CDR3 DNA reads TGTGCCAGCAGCTTGCCCACGGGTTGGGGAAGTACTGAAGCTTTCTTT. Its protein product is CASSLPTGWGSTEAFF.